Listed below are T cell receptor beta chains from one sample, sequenced in a study of blood T cell repertoires in COVID-19. Some clones are missing from TCRdb's copy, which holds only in-frame ones; the method was immunoSEQ multiplex PCR. This table has fewer than 100,000 clones, more than 70% appearing once. Sequences were obtained from peripheral blood. These receptors all come from a man aged 65-85 years with acute or convalescent COVID-19. Both conserved end residues are part of each CDR3. The D gene is left open where the match is weak. Size tells how often a clone was seen (once, few, many) or the class of an expanded clone, and some rows leave it out.

>TRBJ1-5|.|.|TRBV7-2
TGTGCCAGCAGCCCGGGGAATAGCAATCAGCCCCAGCATTTT
CASSPGNSNQPQHF
>TRBJ2-1|TRBD2|medium-sized|TRBV7-9
TGTGCCAGCAGCCTAGCGGGAGCTGAGCAGTTCTTC
CASSLAGAEQFF
>TRBJ1-4|.|.|TRBV9
TGTGCCAGCAGCGTATATGGAGCAACTAATGAAAAACTGTTTTTT
CASSVYGATNEKLFF
>TRBJ2-7|TRBD2|.|TRBV7-3
TGTGCCAGCAGCACAATCCAGCGGGAGGGCCCCTACGAGCAGTACTTC
CASSTIQREGPYEQYF
>TRBJ1-3|.|.|TRBV30
TGTGCCTGGAGTGTTGGCGGAGGGGCCAACACCATATATTTT
CAWSVGGGANTIYF
>TRBJ2-7|.|.|TRBV5-1
TGCGCCAGCAGCTTCGGGGCGGGGGAGCAGTACTTC
CASSFGAGEQYF
>TRBJ2-5|TRBD2|.|TRBV6-6
TGTGCCAGCAGGGGTGGACTAGCGGAAGAGACCCAGTACTTC
CASRGGLAEETQYF
>TRBJ2-7|TRBD1|.|TRBV2
TGTGCCAGCAGTGAAGGGTGGACAGGGATCCACTTC
CASSEGWTGIHF
>TRBJ1-4|TRBD1|.|TRBV28
TGTGCCAGCGGGGGACAGGGAGGTGAAAAACTGTTTTTT
CASGGQGGEKLFF
>TRBJ2-1|TRBD2|once|TRBV5-4
TGTGCCAGCAGCTTGGGTTCTCAGGTAGCGGGGCGAAATGAGCAGTTCTTC
CASSLGSQVAGRNEQFF
>TRBJ2-5|.|.|TRBV19
TGTGCCAGTACCATGGGGGGTCGGGAGACCCAGTACTTC
CASTMGGRETQYF
>TRBJ1-4|TRBD1|.|TRBV6-2/TRBV6-3
TGTGCCAGCAGTTACCCCCGTACAGGGGATGATGAAAAACTGTTTTTT
CASSYPRTGDDEKLFF
>TRBJ2-2|TRBD1|.|TRBV30
TGTGCCTGGAGTGCCCGTAGACAGGGAAGAAGAACCGGGGAGCTGTTTTTT
CAWSARRQGRRTGELFF
>TRBJ2-1|TRBD2|.|TRBV5-1
TGCGCCAGCAGCTTGGTGGTAGCGGGAGGTTATGAGCAGTTCTTC
CASSLVVAGGYEQFF
>TRBJ1-5|TRBD1|.|TRBV10-3
TGTGCCATCAGTGAGTCGAAGGGGGCTAGGGGCAATCAGCCCCAGCATTTT
CAISESKGARGNQPQHF
>TRBJ1-1|.|.|TRBV5-1
TGCGCCAGCAGCTACCGTGACACCGGCAGGGAAGCTTTCTTT
CASSYRDTGREAFF
>TRBJ1-5|.|few|TRBV4-1
TGCGCCAGCAGCCAAAGTAGTCGTGTGGACTCGGATCAGCCCCAGCATTTT
CASSQSSRVDSDQPQHF
>TRBJ2-7|TRBD2|.|TRBV28
TGTGCCAGCAGGCCTAGCGGGAGTACATACGAGCAGTACTTC
CASRPSGSTYEQYF
>TRBJ2-7|.|few|TRBV27
TGTGCCAGCAGTAGGGGCTACCCTGGGGCCTACGAGCAGTACTTC
CASSRGYPGAYEQYF
>TRBJ1-1|TRBD1|many|TRBV7-2
TGTGCCAGCAGCTCACCGGGACAGAGATTGTTGAACACTGAAGCTTTCTTT
CASSSPGQRLLNTEAFF
>TRBJ2-7|TRBD2|.|TRBV20-1
TGCAGTGCTAGTGTAGCGGCTAGCGGCGAGCAGTACTTC
CSASVAASGEQYF
>TRBJ1-3|TRBD1|.|TRBV5-1
TGCGCCAGCAGCTTGGGGGACAGGGGCTCTGGAAACACCATATATTTT
CASSLGDRGSGNTIYF
>TRBJ2-2|TRBD2|few|TRBV7-3
TGTGCCAGCAGCTTAACTAGCGGGAGGCTTCGAGGCACCGGGGAGCTGTTTTTT
CASSLTSGRLRGTGELFF
>TRBJ2-7|TRBD2|.|TRBV9
TGTGCCAGCAGCGTAGAGGGACTAGCGGGGAGCTACGAGCAGTACTTC
CASSVEGLAGSYEQYF
>TRBJ2-6|.|.|TRBV19
TGTGCCAGTAGTATAGGGTTGGGGGGAGTGCTCCTCTCTGGGGCCAACGTCCTGACTTTC
CASSIGLGGVLLSGANVLTF
>TRBJ1-5|TRBD1|.|TRBV30
TGTGCCTGGAGTTTAGGACAGGGCAATCGGCCCCAGCATTTT
CAWSLGQGNRPQHF